The T cell receptor beta chain described here comes from a study of T cells in Graves' hyperthyroidism and ophthalmopathy. Study conclusions and caveats: Among clonotypes expanded in thyroid above 0.001, most were also found in blood. Ophthalmopathy and stable hyperthyroidism were separated by a 13 V-J model. Median prediction lead before ophthalmopathy onset was about 6.5 months with the model.

V lost 1 base and J lost 5, with 11 bases in between. Germline CDR1 and CDR2: MGHDK and SYGVNS. CDR3 length: 14 residues. Regions amplified from RNA transcripts were the TCR beta CDR3 regions. Initially, a first-round RT-PCR of the TCR CDR3 employed the HTBI primer set. TCRdb re-derived calls from the multiplex PCR reads in MiXCR, one entry per CDR3 protein. Among about 660,000 distinct CDR3 sequences listed, less than 45% were seen once. For the diagnoses, clinical symptoms, serum thyroxine and TRAb, thyroid ultrasound and orbital computed tomography were used. About this clonotype: The target antigen is unknown.

The receptor comes from an adult man with Graves' disease, either hyperthyroidism or ophthalmopathy (not recorded which). This chain connects TRBV25-1 to TRBJ2-5; possible D gene TRBD1, 5 bases. What was sequenced was peripheral blood or thyroid tissue (not recorded which). In DNA form, the CDR3 reads TGTGCCAGCAGTGAATTTGGGGCAGAGGAGACCCAGTACTTC. Residues: CASSEFGAEETQYF.